The 9 T cell receptor beta chains below all came from one sample that was sequenced in a study of shared clonotypes between healthy human individuals. The assay was immunoSEQ multiplex PCR, and TCRdb's table has in-frame clones only and misses some. The sample carries 2 million to 3 million clones, approximately 90% recorded once. Source material: naive CD4+ T cells sorted from blood. Regarding subset: CD45RA+ positively selected. These receptors originate from a man aged 18 to 29 in good health.

The CDR3 loop is CASSLVVPVGFSSYNEQFF. The CDR3 DNA reads as TGTGCCAGCAGCTTAGTGGTCCCGGTGGGTTTTAGCTCCTACAATGAGCAGTTCTTC. The chain has TRBV5-6 and TRBJ2-1; D ambiguous. Germline lookup yields CDR1 SGHDT and CDR2 YYEEEE. There are 19 residues in the CDR3. The V end lost 2 bases, the J end lost 0 bases, and 21 bases lay between the germline ends.

The CDR3 loop reads CAWSGAGNSYNEQFF. The CDR3 DNA reads TGTGCCTGGAGTGGGGCGGGGAATTCCTACAATGAGCAGTTCTTC. V and J are TRBV30 and TRBJ2-1, with D possibly matching TRBD2 (6 bases). Between the trimmed V and J ends, which lost 1 base and 1 base, there was a span of 11 bases. Germline loops: CDR1 GTSNPN, CDR2 SVGIG (reference sequence). The CDR3 extends over 15 amino acids.

The chain recombines TRBV29-1 with TRBJ2-7; 7 bases agree with TRBD1. Trimming cost V 4 bases and J 3 bases; bases outside gene matches: 3. Per germline, CDR1 SQVTM and CDR2 ANQGSEA. The CDR3 length is 12 residues. The chain's CDR3 is CSVGQGYYEQYF. The CDR3 DNA reads TGCAGCGTTGGACAGGGCTACTACGAGCAGTACTTC.

V usage is TRBV7-2 and J usage is TRBJ2-7; unclear D gene. This CDR3 contains 13 residues. V was trimmed by 5 bases and J by 3 bases, leaving 11 bases between them. Germline CDR1 and CDR2: SGHTA and FQGNSA. CDR3 bases: TGTGCCAGCAGCCCAGGTGCCCTCTACGAGCAGTACTTC. Translation: CASSPGALYEQYF.

CDR3 region: CASSLWMGSQETQYF. The CDR3 DNA is TGTGCCAGCAGCTTATGGATGGGCAGCCAAGAGACCCAGTACTTC. V gene TRBV11-2 combines with J gene TRBJ2-5; no firm D call. The V gene's germline CDR1 is SGHAT and CDR2 FQNNGV. There are 15 residues in the CDR3. Trimming removed 2 bases from V and 1 base from J, with 11 bases in between.

The chain recombines TRBV7-2 with TRBJ1-3, with no clear D. This CDR3 is built from 16 residues. The germline CDR1 and CDR2 sequences are SGHTA and FQGNSA. V was pared by 1 base and J by 0 bases, with 10 bases between. The CDR3 nucleotides read TGTGCCAGCAGCTTAGAGGGTACCCTCTCTGGAAACACCATATATTTT. It yields the protein CASSLEGTLSGNTIYF.

The rearrangement joins TRBV29-1 to TRBJ2-3; no reliable D call. The V end was cut by 4 bases, the J end by 1 base, with 6 bases between. From germline, CDR1 is SQVTM and CDR2 ANQGSEA. CDR3 length equals 12 residues. CDR3: CSVGEGTDTQYF. The CDR3 DNA sequence: TGCAGCGTTGGTGAAGGCACAGATACGCAGTATTTT.

The chain links TRBV7-9 to TRBJ1-2; D remains ambiguous. CDR1 is SEHNR and CDR2 is FQNEAQ in the germline V gene (reference sequence). This CDR3 has 15 amino acids. V was pared by 1 base and J by 2 bases, with 11 bases between. CDR3 region: CASSLDIGPNYGYTF. CDR3 in DNA: TGTGCCAGCAGCTTAGATATAGGGCCAAACTATGGCTACACCTTC.

The chain has TRBV18 and TRBJ1-5, with TRBD1 identical over 7 bases. The CDR3 totals 16 residues. The V gene end was trimmed by 4 bases and the J gene end by 4 bases; junction bases not matched to a gene: 10. Per germline, CDR1 KGHSH and CDR2 LQKENI. The CDR3 DNA sequence: TGTGCCAGCTCACTATACCCCGGGACAGAAAATCAGCCCCAGCATTTT. This encodes CASSLYPGTENQPQHF. Full variable domain (missing parts from reference TRBV18 and TRBJ1-5): NAGVMQNPRHLVRRRGQEARLRCSPMKGHSHVYWYRQLPEEGLKFMVYLQKENIIDESGMPKERFSAEFPKEGPSILRIQQVVRGDSAAYFCASSLYPGTENQPQHFGDGTRLSIL.